What follows is one T cell receptor beta chain and its context. Antigen: not known. The data originate from a study of CXCR3-negative and CXCR3-positive naive CD8 T cells. The study, taken as a whole, reports: Diversity was high in both naive subsets and much lower in memory cells. TRBV-TRBJ usage was alike in naive CXCR3-negative and CXCR3-positive cells but differed in memory cells. CXCR3-positive naive cells carried more hydrophobic TRB CDR3s than CXCR3-negative ones.

UMI-labeled 5' RACE yielded the TRB cDNA libraries. Each CDR3 protein gets one entry in TCRdb, which reprocessed the 5' RACE reads and gives no DNA. The sample data list approximately 100,000 distinct CDR3 sequences. The CDR3 has 14 residues. Germline CDR1 is SQVTM and CDR2 is ANQGSEA. Within the CD8+ T cell compartment, naive cells were CD45RO-CCR7+CD27+CD95-. The sequenced material came from naive CXCR3+ CD8+ T cells from blood. Indicated subset: CD45RO-CCR7+CD27+CD95- naive CD8+ T cells expressing CXCR3 (TNR3+). J is TRBJ2-6 and V is TRBV29-1. The receptor was derived from a human donor in good health. Some clones in this sample may be carry-over from other donors' samples. The CDR3 spells CSVETPPGANVLTF.